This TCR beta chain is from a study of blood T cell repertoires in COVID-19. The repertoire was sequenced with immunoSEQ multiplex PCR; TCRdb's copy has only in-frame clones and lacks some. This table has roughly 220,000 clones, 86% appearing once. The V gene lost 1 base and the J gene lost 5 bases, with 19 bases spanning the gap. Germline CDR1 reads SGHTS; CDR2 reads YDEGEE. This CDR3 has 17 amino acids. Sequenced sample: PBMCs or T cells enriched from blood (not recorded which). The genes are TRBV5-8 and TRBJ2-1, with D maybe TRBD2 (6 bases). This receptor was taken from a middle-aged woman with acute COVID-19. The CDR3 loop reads CASSLWRGKRGDNEQFF. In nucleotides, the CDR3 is TGTGCCAGCAGCTTGTGGCGCGGGAAAAGGGGAGACAATGAGCAGTTCTTC. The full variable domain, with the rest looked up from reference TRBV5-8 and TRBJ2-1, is EAGVTQSPTHLIKTRGQQATLRCSPISGHTSVYWYQQALGLGLQFLLWYDEGEERNRGNFPPRFSGRQFPNYSSELNVNALELEDSALYLCASSLWRGKRGDNEQFFGPGTRLTVL.